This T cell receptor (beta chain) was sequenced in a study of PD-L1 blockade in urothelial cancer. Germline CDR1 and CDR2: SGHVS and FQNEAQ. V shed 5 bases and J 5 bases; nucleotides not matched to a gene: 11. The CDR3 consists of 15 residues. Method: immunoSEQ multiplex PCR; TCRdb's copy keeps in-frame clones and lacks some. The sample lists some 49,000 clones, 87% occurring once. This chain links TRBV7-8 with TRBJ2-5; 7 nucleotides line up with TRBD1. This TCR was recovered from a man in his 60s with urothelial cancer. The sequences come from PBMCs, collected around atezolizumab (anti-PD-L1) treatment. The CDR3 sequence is CASSIRTGASETQYF. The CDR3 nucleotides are TGTGCCAGCAGCATCCGGACAGGAGCCTCCGAGACCCAGTACTTC. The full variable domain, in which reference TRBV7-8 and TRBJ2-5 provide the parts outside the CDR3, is GAGVSQSPRYKVAKRGQDVALRCDPISGHVSLFWYQQALGQGPEFLTYFQNEAQLDKSGLPSDRFFAERPEGSVSTLKIQRTQQEDSAVYLCASSIRTGASETQYFGPGTRLLVL.